This TCR beta chain is from a study of blood T cell repertoires in COVID-19. The assay was immunoSEQ multiplex PCR, and TCRdb's table has in-frame clones only and misses some. The data show about 380,000 clones, more than 75% seen once. The sample was PBMCs or T cells enriched from blood (not recorded which). The origin of this receptor is a woman aged 18-29 years who had recovered from COVID-19.

CDR3 bases: TGCGCCAGCAGCGTCCAGGGTCCCCCGCCCGAGAACACTGAAGCTTTCTTT. It encodes CASSVQGPPPENTEAFF. The chain links TRBV5-1 to TRBJ1-1, with D perhaps matching TRBD1 (5 bases). Looked up from germline, CDR1 is SGHRS and CDR2 is YFSETQ. The CDR3 is made up of 17 amino acids. V was cut by 4 bases and J by 1 base, with 20 bases left in between.